This TCR beta chain was sequenced during a study of shared clonotypes between healthy human individuals. General study points: Sampling covered blood only; tissue repertoires likely differ. How much donors shared clonotypes was expected to be affected by sequencing depth.

Naive CD8 cells comprised CD45RO-negative, CCR7-positively selected cells, excluding terminally differentiated effector memory CD45RA+ cells. Germline CDR1 and CDR2: SQVTM and ANQGSEA. This CDR3 is 14 amino acids long. V lost 6 bases to trimming and J lost 2 bases, with 15 bases between them. Clones were sequenced by immunoSEQ multiplex PCR, and TCRdb holds only the in-frame ones, with some missing. The sample contains some 2.1 million clones, 93% of which appear only once. Regarding this clone: Its antigen is as yet unknown.

Source material: naive CD8+ T cells from PBMCs. This chain connects TRBV29-1 to TRBJ2-3, with D possibly TRBD2 on 6 matching bases. The source of this sequence is a man aged 18 to 35 in good health. Some clones in this sample may be carry-over from other donors' samples. The DNA for the CDR3 is TGCAGCGTCCCCGGGGGACCACACACAGATACGCAGTATTTT. It translates to CSVPGGPHTDTQYF.